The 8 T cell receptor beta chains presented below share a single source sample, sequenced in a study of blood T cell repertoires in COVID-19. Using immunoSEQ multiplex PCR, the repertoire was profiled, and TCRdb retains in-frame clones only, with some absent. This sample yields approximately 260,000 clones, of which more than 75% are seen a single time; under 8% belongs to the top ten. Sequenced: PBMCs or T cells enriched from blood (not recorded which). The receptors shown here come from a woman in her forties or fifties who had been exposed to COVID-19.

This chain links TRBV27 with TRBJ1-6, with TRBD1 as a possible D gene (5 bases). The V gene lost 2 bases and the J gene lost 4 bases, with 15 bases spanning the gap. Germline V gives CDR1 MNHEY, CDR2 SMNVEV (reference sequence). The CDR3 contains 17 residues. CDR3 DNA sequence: TGTGCCAGCAGTTTAATTGGGCTCCGGGGGTATAATTCACCCCTCCACTTT. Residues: CASSLIGLRGYNSPLHF.

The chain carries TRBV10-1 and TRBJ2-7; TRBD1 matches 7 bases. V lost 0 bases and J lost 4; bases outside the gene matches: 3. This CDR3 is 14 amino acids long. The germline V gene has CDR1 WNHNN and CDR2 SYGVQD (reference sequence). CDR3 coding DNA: TGCGCCAGCAGTGAGTCGGGCAGGGGGTACGAGCAGTACTTC. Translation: CASSESGRGYEQYF.

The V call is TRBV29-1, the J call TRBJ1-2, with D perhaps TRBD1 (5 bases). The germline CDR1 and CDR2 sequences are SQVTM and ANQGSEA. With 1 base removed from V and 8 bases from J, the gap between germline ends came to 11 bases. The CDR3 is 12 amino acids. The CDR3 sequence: CSVEGGPPGYTF. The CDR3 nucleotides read TGCAGCGTTGAAGGGGGCCCGCCAGGCTACACCTTC. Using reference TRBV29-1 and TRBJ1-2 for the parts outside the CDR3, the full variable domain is SAVISQKPSRDICQRGTSLTIQCQVDSQVTMMFWYRQQPGQSLTLIATANQGSEATYESGFVIDKFPISRPNLTFSTLTVSNMSPEDSSIYLCSVEGGPPGYTFGSGTRLTVV.

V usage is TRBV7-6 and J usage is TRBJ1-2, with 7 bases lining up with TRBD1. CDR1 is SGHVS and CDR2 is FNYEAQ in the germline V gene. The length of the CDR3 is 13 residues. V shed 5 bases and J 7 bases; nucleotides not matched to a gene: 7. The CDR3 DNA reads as TGTGCCAGCAGCCGGACAGGTCAATTTGGCTACACCTTC. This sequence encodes CASSRTGQFGYTF.

CDR3 DNA sequence: TGTGCCAGCAGCACTAGCGGGGGATCCTACGAGCAGTACTTC. It is translated as CASSTSGGSYEQYF. The chain links TRBV27 to TRBJ2-7; 11 nucleotides align to TRBD2. This CDR3 has 14 residues. CDR1 and CDR2 (germline): MNHEY, SMNVEV (reference sequence). V was clipped by 6 bases and J by 1 base; unmatched bases: 2.

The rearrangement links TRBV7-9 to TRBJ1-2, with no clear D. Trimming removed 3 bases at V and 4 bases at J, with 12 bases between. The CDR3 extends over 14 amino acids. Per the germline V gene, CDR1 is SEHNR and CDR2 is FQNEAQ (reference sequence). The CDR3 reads CASSLSNPLYGYTF. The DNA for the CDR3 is TGTGCCAGCAGCTTGAGCAATCCCCTCTATGGCTACACCTTC.

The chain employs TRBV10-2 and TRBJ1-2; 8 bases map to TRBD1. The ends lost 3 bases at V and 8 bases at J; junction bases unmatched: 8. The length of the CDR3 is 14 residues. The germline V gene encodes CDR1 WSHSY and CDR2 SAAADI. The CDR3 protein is CASSDRGPREGYTF. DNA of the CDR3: TGCGCCAGCAGTGACAGGGGGCCTAGGGAAGGCTACACCTTC.

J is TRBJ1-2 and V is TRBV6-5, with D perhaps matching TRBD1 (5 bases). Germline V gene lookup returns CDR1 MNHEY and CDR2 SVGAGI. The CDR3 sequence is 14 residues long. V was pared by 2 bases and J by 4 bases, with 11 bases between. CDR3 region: CASSYGGVGYGYTF. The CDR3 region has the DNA TGTGCCAGCAGTTACGGGGGGGTCGGCTATGGCTACACCTTC.